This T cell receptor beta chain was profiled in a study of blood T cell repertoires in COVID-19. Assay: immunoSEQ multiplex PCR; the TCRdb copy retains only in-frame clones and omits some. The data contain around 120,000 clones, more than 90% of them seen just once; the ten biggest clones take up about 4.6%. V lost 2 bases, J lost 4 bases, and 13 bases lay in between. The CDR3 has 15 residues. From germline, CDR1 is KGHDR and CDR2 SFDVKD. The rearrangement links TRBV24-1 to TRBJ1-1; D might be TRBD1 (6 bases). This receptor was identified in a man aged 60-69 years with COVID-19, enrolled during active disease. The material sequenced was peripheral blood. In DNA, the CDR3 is TGTGCCACCAGTGATTCAGGGGAAAGTCGCACTGAAGCTTTCTTT. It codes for CATSDSGESRTEAFF.